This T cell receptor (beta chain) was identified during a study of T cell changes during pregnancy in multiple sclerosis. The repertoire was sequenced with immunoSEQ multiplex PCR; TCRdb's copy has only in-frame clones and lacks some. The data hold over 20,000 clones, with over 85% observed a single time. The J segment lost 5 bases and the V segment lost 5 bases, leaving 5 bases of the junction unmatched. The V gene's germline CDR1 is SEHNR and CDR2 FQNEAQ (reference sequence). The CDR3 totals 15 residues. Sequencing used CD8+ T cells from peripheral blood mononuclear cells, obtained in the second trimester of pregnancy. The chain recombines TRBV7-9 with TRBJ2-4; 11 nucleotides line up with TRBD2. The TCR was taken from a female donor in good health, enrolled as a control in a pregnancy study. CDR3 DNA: TGTGCCAGCAGCCGGCCGGGACTAGCGGAAAACATTCAGTACTTC. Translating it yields CASSRPGLAENIQYF. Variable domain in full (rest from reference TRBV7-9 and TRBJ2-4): DTGVSQNPRHKITKRGQNVTFRCDPISEHNRLYWYRQTLGQGPEFLTYFQNEAQLEKSRLLSDRFSAERPKGSFSTLEIQRTEQGDSAMYLCASSRPGLAENIQYFGAGTRLSVL.